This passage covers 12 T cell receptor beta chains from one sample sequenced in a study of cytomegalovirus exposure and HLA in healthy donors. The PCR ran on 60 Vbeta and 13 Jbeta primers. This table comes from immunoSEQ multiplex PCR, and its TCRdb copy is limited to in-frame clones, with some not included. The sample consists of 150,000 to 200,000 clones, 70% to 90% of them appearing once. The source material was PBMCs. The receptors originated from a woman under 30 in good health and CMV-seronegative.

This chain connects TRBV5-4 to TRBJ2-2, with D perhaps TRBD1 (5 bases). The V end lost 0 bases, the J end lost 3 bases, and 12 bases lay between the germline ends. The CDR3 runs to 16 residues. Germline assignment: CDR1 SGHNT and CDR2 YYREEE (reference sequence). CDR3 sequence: CASSLGQGTDTGELFF. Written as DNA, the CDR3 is TGTGCCAGCAGCTTGGGGCAGGGCACGGACACCGGGGAGCTGTTTTTT.

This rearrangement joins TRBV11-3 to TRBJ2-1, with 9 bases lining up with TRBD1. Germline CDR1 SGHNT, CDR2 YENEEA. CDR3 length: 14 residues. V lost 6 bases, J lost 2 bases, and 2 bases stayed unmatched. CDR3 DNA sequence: TGTGCCAGCAGATACAGGGGGCCCTACAATGAGCAGTTCTTC. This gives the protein CASRYRGPYNEQFF.

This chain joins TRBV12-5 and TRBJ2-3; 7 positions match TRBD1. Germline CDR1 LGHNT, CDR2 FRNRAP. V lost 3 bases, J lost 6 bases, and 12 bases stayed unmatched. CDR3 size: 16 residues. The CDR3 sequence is CASGLGTEAWGDTQYF. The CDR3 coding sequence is TGTGCTAGTGGTTTAGGGACAGAGGCGTGGGGGGATACGCAGTATTTT.

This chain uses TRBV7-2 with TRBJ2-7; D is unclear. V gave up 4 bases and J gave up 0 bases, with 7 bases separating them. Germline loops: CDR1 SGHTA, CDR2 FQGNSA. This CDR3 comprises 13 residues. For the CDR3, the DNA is TGTGCCAGCAGCTCCCGACTCTCCTACGAGCAGTACTTC. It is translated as CASSSRLSYEQYF.

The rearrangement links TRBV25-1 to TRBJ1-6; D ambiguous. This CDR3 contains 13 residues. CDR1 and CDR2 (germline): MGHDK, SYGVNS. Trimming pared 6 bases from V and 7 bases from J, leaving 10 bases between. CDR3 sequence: CASSFRGNSPLHF. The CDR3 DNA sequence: TGTGCCAGCAGCTTTAGAGGGAATTCACCCCTCCACTTT. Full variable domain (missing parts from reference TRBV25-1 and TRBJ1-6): EADIYQTPRYLVIGTGKKITLECSQTMGHDKMYWYQQDPGMELHLIHYSYGVNSTEKGDLSSESTVSRIRTEHFPLTLESARPSHTSQYLCASSFRGNSPLHFGNGTRLTVT.

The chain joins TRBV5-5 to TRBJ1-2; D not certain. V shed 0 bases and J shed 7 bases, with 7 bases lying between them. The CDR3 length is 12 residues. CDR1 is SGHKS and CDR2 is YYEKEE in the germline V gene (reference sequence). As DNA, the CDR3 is TGTGCCAGCAGCTTGGGGGAGGGTGGCTACACCTTC. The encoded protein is CASSLGEGGYTF.

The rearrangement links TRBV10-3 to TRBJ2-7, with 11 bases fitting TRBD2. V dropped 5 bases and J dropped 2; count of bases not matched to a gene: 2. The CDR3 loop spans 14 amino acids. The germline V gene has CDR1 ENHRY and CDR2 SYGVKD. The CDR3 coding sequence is TGTGCCATCAGTAATAGCGGGGGGGCCTACGAGCAGTACTTC. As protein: CAISNSGGAYEQYF.

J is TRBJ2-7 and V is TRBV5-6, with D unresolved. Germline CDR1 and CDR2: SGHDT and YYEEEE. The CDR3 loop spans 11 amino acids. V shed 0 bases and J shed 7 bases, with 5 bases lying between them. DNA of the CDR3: TGTGCCAGCAGCTTGGCGCGGGAGCAGTACTTC. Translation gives CASSLAREQYF.

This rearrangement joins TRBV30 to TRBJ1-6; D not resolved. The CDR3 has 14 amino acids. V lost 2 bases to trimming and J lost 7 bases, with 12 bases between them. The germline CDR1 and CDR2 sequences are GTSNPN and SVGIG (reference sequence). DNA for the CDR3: TGTGCCTGGAGTCCCCTCTCGCGGAATTCACCCCTCCACTTT. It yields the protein CAWSPLSRNSPLHF.

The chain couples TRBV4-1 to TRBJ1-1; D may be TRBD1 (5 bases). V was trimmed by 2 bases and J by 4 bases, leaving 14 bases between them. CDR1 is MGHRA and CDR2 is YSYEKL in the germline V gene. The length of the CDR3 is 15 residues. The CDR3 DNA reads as TGCGCCAGCAGCCAATGGGACTGGCGAGGCACTGAAGCTTTCTTT. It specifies CASSQWDWRGTEAFF.

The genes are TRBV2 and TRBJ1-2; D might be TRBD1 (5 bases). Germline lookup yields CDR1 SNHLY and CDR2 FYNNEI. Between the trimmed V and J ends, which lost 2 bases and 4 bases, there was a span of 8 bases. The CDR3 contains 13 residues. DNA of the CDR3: TGTGCCAGCAGTGAAAGGGGATCCTATGGCTACACCTTC. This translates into CASSERGSYGYTF.

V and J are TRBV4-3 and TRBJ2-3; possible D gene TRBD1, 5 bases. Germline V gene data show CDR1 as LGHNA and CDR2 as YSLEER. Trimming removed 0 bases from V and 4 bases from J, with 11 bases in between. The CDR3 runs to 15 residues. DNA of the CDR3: TGCGCCAGCAGCCAAGATCCCAAAGGGGCAGATACGCAGTATTTT. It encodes CASSQDPKGADTQYF.